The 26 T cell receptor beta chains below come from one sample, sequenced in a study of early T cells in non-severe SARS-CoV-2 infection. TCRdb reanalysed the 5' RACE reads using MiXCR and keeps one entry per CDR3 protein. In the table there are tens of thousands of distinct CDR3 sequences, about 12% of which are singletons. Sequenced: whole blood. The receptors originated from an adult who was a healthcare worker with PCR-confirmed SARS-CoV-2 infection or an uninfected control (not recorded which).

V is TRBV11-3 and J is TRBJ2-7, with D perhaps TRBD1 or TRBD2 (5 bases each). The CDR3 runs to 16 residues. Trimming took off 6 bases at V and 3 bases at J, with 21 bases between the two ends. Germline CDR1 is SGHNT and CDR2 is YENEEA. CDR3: CASSFVPGTDDYEQYF. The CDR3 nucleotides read TGTGCCAGCAGTTTTGTCCCCGGGACGGACGACTACGAGCAGTACTTC.

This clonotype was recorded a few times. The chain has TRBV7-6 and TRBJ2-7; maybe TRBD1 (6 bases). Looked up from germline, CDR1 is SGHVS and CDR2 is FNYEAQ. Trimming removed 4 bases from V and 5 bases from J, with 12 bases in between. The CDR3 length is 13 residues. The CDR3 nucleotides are TGTGCCAGCAGCTCGTGGGGGCGAGACGAGCAGTACTTC. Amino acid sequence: CASSSWGRDEQYF. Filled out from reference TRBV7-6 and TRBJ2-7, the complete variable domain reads GAGVSQSPRYKVTKRGQDVALRCDPISGHVSLYWYRQALGQGPEFLTYFNYEAQQDKSGLPNDRFSAERPEGSISTLTIQRTEQRDSAMYRCASSSWGRDEQYFGPGTRLTVT.

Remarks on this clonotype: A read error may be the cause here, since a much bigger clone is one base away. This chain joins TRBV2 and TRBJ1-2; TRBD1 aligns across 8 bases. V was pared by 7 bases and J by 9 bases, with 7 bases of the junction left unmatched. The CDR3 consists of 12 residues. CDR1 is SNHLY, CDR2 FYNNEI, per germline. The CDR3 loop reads CASTSGQGSYTF. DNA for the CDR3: TGTGCCAGCACATCCGGACAGGGAAGCTACACCTTC. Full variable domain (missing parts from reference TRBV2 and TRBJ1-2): EPEVTQTPSHQVTQMGQEVILRCVPISNHLYFYWYRQILGQKVEFLVSFYNNEISEKSEIFDDQFSVERPDGSNFTLKIRSTKLEDSAMYFCASTSGQGSYTFGSGTRLTVV.

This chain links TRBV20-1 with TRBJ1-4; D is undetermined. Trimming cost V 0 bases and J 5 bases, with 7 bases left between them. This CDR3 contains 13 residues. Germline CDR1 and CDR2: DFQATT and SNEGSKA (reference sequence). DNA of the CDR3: TGCAGTGCTAGAGATCCCACCAATGAAAAACTGTTTTTT. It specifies CSARDPTNEKLFF.

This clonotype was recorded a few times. This CDR3 is CASTPRQTMNTEAFF. The DNA for the CDR3 is TGTGCCAGCACCCCCAGACAGACGATGAACACTGAAGCTTTCTTT. The genes are TRBV4-2 and TRBJ1-1, with D maybe TRBD1 (5 bases). Trimming cost V 7 bases and J 0 bases, with 15 bases left between them. CDR3 length: 15 residues. Germline V CDR1 and CDR2: LGHNA, YNFKEQ.

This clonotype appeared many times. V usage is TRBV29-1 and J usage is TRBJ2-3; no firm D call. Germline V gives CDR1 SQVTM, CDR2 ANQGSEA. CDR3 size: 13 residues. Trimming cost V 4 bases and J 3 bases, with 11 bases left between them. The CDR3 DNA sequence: TGCAGCGTTGGTTTGGAAACTACAGATACGCAGTATTTT. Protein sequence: CSVGLETTDTQYF.

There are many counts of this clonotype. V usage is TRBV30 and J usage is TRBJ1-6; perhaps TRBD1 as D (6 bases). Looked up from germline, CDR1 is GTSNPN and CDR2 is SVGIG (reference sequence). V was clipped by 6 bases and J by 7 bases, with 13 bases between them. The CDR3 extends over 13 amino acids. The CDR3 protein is CACLDSVNSPLHF. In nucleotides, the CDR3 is TGTGCCTGCTTGGACAGTGTAAATTCACCCCTCCACTTT.

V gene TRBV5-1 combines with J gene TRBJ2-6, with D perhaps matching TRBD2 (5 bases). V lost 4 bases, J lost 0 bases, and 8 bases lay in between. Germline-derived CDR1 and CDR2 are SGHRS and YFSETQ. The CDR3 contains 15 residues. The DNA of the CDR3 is TGCGCCAGCAGCCGGGATTTCTCTGGGGCCAACGTCCTGACTTTC. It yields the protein CASSRDFSGANVLTF.

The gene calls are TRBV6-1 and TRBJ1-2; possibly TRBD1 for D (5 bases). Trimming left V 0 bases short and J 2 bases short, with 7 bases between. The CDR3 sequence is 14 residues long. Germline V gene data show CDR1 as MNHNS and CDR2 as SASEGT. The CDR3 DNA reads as TGTGCCAGCAGTGAAGCAGGGGTGAACTATGGCTACACCTTC. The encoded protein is CASSEAGVNYGYTF.

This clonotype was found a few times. The CDR3 sequence: CASSHLLSGTEAFF. The CDR3 DNA follows: TGTGCCAGCAGCCACCTCCTGAGTGGTACTGAAGCTTTCTTT. The rearrangement links TRBV6-5 to TRBJ1-1; the D is unclear. With 6 bases removed from V and 5 bases from J, the gap between germline ends came to 16 bases. There are 14 residues in the CDR3. Germline V gives CDR1 MNHEY, CDR2 SVGAGI.

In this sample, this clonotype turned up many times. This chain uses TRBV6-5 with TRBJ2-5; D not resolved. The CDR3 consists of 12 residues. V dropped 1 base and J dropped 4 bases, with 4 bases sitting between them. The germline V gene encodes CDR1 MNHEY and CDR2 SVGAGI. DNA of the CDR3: TGTGCCAGCAGTTACTACGGAGAGACCCAGTACTTC. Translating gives CASSYYGETQYF.

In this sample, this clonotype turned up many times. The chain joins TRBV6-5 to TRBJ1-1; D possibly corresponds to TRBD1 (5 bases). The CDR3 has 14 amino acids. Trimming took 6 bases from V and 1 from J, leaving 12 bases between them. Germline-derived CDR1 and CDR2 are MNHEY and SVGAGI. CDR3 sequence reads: CASRPWGENTEAFF. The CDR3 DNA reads TGTGCCAGCAGGCCCTGGGGGGAGAACACTGAAGCTTTCTTT.

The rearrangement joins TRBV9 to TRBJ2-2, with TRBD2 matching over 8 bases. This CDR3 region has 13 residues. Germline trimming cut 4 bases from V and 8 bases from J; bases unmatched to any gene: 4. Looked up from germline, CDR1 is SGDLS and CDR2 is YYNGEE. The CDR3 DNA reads TGTGCCAGCAGCTCCAGCGGGAGAGGGGAGCTGTTTTTT. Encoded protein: CASSSSGRGELFF.

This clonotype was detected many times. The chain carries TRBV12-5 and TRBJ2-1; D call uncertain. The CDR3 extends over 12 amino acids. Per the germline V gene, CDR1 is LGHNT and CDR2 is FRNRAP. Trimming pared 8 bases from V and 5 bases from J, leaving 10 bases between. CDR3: CASRMANNEQFF. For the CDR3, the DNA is TGTGCTAGTCGGATGGCTAACAATGAGCAGTTCTTC.

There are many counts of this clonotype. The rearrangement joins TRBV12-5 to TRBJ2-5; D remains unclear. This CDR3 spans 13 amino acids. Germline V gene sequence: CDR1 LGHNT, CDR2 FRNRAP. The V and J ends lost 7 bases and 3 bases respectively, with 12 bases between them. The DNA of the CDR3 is TGTGCTAGTGCCATGACTTTTAAAGAGACCCAGTACTTC. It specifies CASAMTFKETQYF. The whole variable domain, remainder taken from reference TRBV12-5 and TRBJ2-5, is DARVTQTPRHKVTEMGQEVTMRCQPILGHNTVFWYRQTMMQGLELLAYFRNRAPLDDSGMPKDRFSAEMPDATLATLKIQPSEPRDSAVYFCASAMTFKETQYFGPGTRLLVL.

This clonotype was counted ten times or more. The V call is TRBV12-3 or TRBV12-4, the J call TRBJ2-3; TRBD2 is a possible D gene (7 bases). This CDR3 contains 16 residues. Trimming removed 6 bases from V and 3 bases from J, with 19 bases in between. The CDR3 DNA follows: TGTGCCAGCAGCCCCTTCACGGGGGGCTTAACAGATACGCAGTATTTT. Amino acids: CASSPFTGGLTDTQYF.

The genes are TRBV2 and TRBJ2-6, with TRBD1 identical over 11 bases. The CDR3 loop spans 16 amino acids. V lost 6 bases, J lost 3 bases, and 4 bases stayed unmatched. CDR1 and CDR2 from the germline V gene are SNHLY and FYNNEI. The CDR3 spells CASRGQGGVGANVLTF. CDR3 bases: TGTGCCAGCAGGGGACAGGGGGGAGTTGGGGCCAACGTCCTGACTTTC.

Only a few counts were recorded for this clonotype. Here the CDR3 reads CASSLGVGLANEKLFF. The DNA for the CDR3 is TGTGCCAGCAGCTTAGGCGTGGGGCTGGCTAATGAAAAACTGTTTTTT. This chain uses TRBV7-6 with TRBJ1-4; possible D gene TRBD1, 5 bases. The CDR3 covers 16 residues. The germline V gene encodes CDR1 SGHVS and CDR2 FNYEAQ. The ends were cut back, 1 base at V and 3 bases at J, with 12 bases in the middle. Using reference TRBV7-6 and TRBJ1-4 for the parts outside the CDR3, the full variable domain is GAGVSQSPRYKVTKRGQDVALRCDPISGHVSLYWYRQALGQGPEFLTYFNYEAQQDKSGLPNDRFSAERPEGSISTLTIQRTEQRDSAMYRCASSLGVGLANEKLFFGSGTQLSVL.

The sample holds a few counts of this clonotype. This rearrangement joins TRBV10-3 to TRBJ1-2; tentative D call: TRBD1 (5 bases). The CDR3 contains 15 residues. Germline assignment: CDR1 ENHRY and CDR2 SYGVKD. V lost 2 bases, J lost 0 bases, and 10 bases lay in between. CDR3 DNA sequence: TGTGCCATCAGTGAGGGGGGAACCGCTAACTATGGCTACACCTTC. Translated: CAISEGGTANYGYTF.

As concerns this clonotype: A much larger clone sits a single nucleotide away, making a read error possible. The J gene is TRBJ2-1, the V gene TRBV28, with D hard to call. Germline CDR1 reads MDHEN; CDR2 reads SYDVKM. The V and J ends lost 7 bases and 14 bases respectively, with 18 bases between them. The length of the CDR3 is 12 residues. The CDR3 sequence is CASKEPGLYEFF. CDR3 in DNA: TGTGCCAGCAAAGAACCCGGGCTGTATGAGTTCTTC.

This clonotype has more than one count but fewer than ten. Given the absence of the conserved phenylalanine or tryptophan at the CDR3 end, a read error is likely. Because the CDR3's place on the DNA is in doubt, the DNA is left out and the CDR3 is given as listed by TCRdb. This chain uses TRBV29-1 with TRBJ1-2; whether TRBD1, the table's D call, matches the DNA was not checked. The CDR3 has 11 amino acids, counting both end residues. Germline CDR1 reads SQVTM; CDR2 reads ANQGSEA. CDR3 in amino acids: CSVELWDRSSI.

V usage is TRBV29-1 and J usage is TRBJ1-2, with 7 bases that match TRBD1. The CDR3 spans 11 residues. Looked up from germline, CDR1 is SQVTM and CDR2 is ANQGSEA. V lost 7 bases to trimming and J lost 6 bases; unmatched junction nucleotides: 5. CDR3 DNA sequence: TGCAGCGGGAAGACAGGGAATGGCTACACCTTC. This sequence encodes CSGKTGNGYTF.

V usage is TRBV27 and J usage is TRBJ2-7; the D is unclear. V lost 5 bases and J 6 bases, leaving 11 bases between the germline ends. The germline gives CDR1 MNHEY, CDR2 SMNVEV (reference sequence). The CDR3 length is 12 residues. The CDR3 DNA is TGTGCCAGCAGTGTAGGATTAGGCGAGCAGTACTTC. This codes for CASSVGLGEQYF.

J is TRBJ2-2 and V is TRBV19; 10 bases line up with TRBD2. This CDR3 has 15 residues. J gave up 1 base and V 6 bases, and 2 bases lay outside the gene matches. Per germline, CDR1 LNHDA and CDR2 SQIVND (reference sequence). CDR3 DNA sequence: TGTGCCAGTAGCGGGACTAGCGTGAACACCGGGGAGCTGTTTTTT. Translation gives CASSGTSVNTGELFF.

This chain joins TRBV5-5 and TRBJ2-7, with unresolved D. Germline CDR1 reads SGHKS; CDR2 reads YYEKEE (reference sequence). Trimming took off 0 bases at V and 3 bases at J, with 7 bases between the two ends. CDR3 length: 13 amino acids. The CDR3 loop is CASSLEQHYEQYF. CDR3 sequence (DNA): TGTGCCAGCAGCTTGGAGCAGCACTACGAGCAGTACTTC.

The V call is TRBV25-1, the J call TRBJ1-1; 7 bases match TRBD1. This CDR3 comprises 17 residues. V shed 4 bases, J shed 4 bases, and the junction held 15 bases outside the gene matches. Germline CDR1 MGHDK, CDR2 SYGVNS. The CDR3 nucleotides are TGTGCCAGCAGTGGGACAAGTGGCAGGGGGTTTGGCACTGAAGCTTTCTTT. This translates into CASSGTSGRGFGTEAFF.